This TCR beta chain was recorded in a study of persistence of HIV-infected CD4 T cells. Details on this clone: Its antigen remains unidentified.

Study conclusions and caveats: Degenerate expanded CDR3beta sequences were enriched among CMV- and Gag-responding cells. TCRbeta richness was lower in CMV- and Gag-responding cells than in anti-CD3/anti-CD28-responding cells.

The CDR3 has 15 residues. The germline V gene has CDR1 LGHNA and CDR2 YSLEER. V was pared by 6 bases and J by 3 bases, with 11 bases of the junction left unmatched. Overlapping HIV-1 Gag 15-mer peptides at approximately 0.96 ug per peptide per mL were used. CD40L/CD69 double-negative CD45RO-high memory CD4+ T cells were collected. These HIV-1-infected adults initiated suppressive ART in chronic infection. Donors had undetectable plasma HIV-1 RNA, under 50 copies/mL, for 4+ years. The libraries were made with immunoSEQ version 4 in survey mode. Sequenced by immunoSEQ multiplex PCR; TCRdb stores in-frame clones only, minus some. This sample has more than 30,000 clones, with roughly 82% found just once.

This clonotype originated in an adult woman with HIV who was CMV-seropositive. The V and J genes are TRBV4-3 and TRBJ2-7; 7 bases agree with TRBD1. The sequences come from CD4+ T cells sorted from PBMCs after 18-hour stimulation, collected from a patient who received antiretroviral therapy. The DNA for the CDR3 is TGCGCCAGCAGTCGCAGACAGGGTAGGGACTACGAGCAGTACTTC. Residues: CASSRRQGRDYEQYF.